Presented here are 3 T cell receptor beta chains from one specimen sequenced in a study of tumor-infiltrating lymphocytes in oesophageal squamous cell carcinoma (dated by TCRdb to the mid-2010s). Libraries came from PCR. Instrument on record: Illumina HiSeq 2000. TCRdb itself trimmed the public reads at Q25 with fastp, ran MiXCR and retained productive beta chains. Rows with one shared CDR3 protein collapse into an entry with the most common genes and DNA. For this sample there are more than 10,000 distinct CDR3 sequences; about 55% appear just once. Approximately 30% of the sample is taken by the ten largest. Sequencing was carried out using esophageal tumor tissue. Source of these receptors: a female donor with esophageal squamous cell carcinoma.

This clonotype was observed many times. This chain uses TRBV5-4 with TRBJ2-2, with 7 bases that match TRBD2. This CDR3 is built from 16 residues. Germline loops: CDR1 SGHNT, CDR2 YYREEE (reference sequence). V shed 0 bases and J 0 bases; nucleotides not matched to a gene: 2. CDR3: CASSLEGRANTGELFF. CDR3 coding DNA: TGTGCCAGCAGCTTGGAAGGGAGGGCGAACACCGGGGAGCTGTTTTTT.

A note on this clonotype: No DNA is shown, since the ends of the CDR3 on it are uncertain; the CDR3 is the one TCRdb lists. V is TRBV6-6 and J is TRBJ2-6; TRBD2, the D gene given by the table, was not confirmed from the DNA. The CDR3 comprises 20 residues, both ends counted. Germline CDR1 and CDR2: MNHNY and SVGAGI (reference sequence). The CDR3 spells CASTPTSTSGRFIRGAVLRF.

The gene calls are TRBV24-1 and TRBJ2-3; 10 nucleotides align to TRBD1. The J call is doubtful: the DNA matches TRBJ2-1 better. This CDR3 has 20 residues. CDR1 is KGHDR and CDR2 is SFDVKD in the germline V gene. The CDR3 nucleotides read TGTGCCACCAGTGCTGCCCCGGGACAGGGGTACGGGAAAGGCTACAATGAGCAGTTCTTC. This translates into CATSAAPGQGYGKGYNEQFF.